The 17 T cell receptor beta chains presented below share a single source sample, sequenced in a study of cytomegalovirus exposure and HLA in healthy donors. Primers included in the PCR were 60 Vbeta and 13 Jbeta primers. Profiled with immunoSEQ multiplex PCR; TCRdb holds only in-frame clones, not every one. This repertoire shows roughly 120,000 clones, around 87% found once; its top ten account for 1.5% to 2%. The specimen was PBMCs. These receptors came from a man aged 35 to 55 in good health and CMV-seronegative.

The chain recombines TRBV2 with TRBJ2-4; weak D call: TRBD2 (6 bases). CDR1 is SNHLY and CDR2 is FYNNEI in the germline V gene. CDR3 size: 14 residues. Trimming stripped 3 bases from V and 3 bases from J, with 9 bases between. CDR3 bases: TGTGCCAGCAGTGAGGAGGGTATCAAAAACATTCAGTACTTC. Translation: CASSEEGIKNIQYF.

The J gene is TRBJ1-2, the V gene TRBV20-1; D unresolved. Germline values: CDR1 DFQATT, CDR2 SNEGSKA (reference sequence). The V and J ends lost 6 bases and 7 bases respectively, with 12 bases between them. This CDR3 is 11 amino acids long. The CDR3 nucleotides are TGCAGTGCCCCGGGAAGTGGTGGCTACACCTTC. Its protein product is CSAPGSGGYTF.

V and J are TRBV4-3 and TRBJ2-3, with 8 bases fitting TRBD1. Trimming removed 0 bases from V and 4 bases from J; junction bases left unmatched: 6. This CDR3 comprises 16 residues. CDR1 is LGHNA, CDR2 YSLEER, per germline. CDR3 nucleotide sequence: TGCGCCAGCAGCCAAGATACACAGGGGGGAGCAGATACGCAGTATTTT. Translating it yields CASSQDTQGGADTQYF.

The chain couples TRBV5-1 to TRBJ1-1; D not resolved. CDR1 SGHRS and CDR2 YFSETQ come from the germline V gene. V was clipped by 0 bases and J by 4 bases, with 7 bases between them. This CDR3 has 13 amino acids. Here the CDR3 DNA reads TGCGCCAGCAGCTTGGATACAGCCACTGAAGCTTTCTTT. Protein: CASSLDTATEAFF.

The V and J genes are TRBV6-1 and TRBJ1-5; D remains unclear. This CDR3 comprises 14 residues. Germline V gene data show CDR1 as MNHNS and CDR2 as SASEGT. The V end was cut by 7 bases, the J end by 2 bases, with 12 bases between. Here the CDR3 reads CASTQVMGNQPQHF. The CDR3 nucleotides read TGTGCCAGCACCCAGGTAATGGGCAATCAGCCCCAGCATTTT.

The CDR3 DNA is TGCAGCGTCGGAGGACAGGGGGACTATGGCTACACCTTC. It is translated as CSVGGQGDYGYTF. The chain is built from TRBV29-1 and TRBJ1-2; 10 bases align to TRBD1. Looked up from germline, CDR1 is SQVTM and CDR2 is ANQGSEA. J gave up 3 bases and V 6 bases, and 4 bases lay outside the gene matches. CDR3 size: 13 residues.

This clone occurred once. Other DNA variants within this sample encode the same CDR3. The rearrangement uses TRBV6-5 and TRBJ1-1; D remains ambiguous. The V gene lost 5 bases and the J gene lost 1 base, with 5 bases spanning the gap. This CDR3 contains 12 residues. Germline V gene sequence: CDR1 MNHEY, CDR2 SVGAGI. CDR3 DNA sequence: TGTGCCAGCAGTCGCGGGAACACTGAAGCTTTCTTT. Its translation is CASSRGNTEAFF.

This sequence joins TRBV9 and TRBJ2-5; 8 nucleotides agree with TRBD2. The germline V gene has CDR1 SGDLS and CDR2 YYNGEE. The J segment lost 5 bases and the V segment lost 0 bases, leaving 6 bases of the junction unmatched. The length of the CDR3 is 15 residues. This chain's CDR3 is CASSVDGGEIETQYF. Written as DNA, the CDR3 is TGTGCCAGCAGCGTAGACGGGGGGGAGATCGAGACCCAGTACTTC.

V usage is TRBV28 and J usage is TRBJ1-5, with D perhaps matching TRBD1 (6 bases). This CDR3 spans 12 amino acids. Trimming pared 6 bases from V and 7 bases from J, leaving 10 bases between. Germline values: CDR1 MDHEN, CDR2 SYDVKM. The CDR3 DNA reads as TGTGCCAGCAGACCCCAGGGGCAGCCCCAGCATTTT. This translates into CASRPQGQPQHF. Drawing the rest from reference TRBV28 and TRBJ1-5, the complete variable domain is DVKVTQSSRYLVKRTGEKVFLECVQDMDHENMFWYRQDPGLGLRLIYFSYDVKMKEKGDIPEGYSVSREKKERFSLILESASTNQTSMYLCASRPQGQPQHFGDGTRLSIL.

V gene TRBV27 combines with J gene TRBJ2-1; 10 bases are a match to TRBD2. The germline V gene has CDR1 MNHEY and CDR2 SMNVEV (reference sequence). The CDR3 covers 19 residues. V lost 4 bases and J lost 2; bases outside the gene matches: 14. CDR3 sequence: CASSSRFLQRGGTYNEQFF. The CDR3, as DNA: TGTGCCAGCAGTTCTCGCTTTTTGCAGCGGGGGGGCACCTACAATGAGCAGTTCTTC.

The sample holds one count of this clone. This chain uses TRBV5-1 with TRBJ1-2; TRBD1 matches at 8 bases. Germline loops: CDR1 SGHRS, CDR2 YFSETQ. V shed 4 bases, J shed 6 bases, and the junction held 20 bases outside the gene matches. CDR3 size: 18 residues. In nucleotides, the CDR3 is TGCGCCAGCAGCCTGGGGGCGAATGTGGGACAGGAAAGGCATGGCTACACCTTC. As protein: CASSLGANVGQERHGYTF.

This chain uses TRBV28 with TRBJ1-6; 8 positions agree with TRBD1. Germline V gene sequence: CDR1 MDHEN, CDR2 SYDVKM. Germline trimming cut 7 bases from V and 7 bases from J; bases unmatched to any gene: 9. This CDR3 has 15 amino acids. The CDR3 sequence is CASNYGQGLNSPLHF. In DNA form, the CDR3 reads TGTGCCAGCAACTATGGACAGGGATTGAATTCACCCCTCCACTTT.

The V gene is TRBV9, the J gene TRBJ1-3, with D perhaps matching TRBD1 (5 bases). Trimming left V 4 bases short and J 0 bases short, with 14 bases between. This CDR3 contains 16 residues. Germline V gives CDR1 SGDLS, CDR2 YYNGEE. CDR3 in amino acids: CASSPALDSSGNTIYF. CDR3 DNA sequence: TGTGCCAGCAGCCCCGCCCTAGACAGCTCTGGAAACACCATATATTTT.

This chain uses TRBV6-5 with TRBJ1-6; D remains ambiguous. CDR3 length: 14 residues. Germline values: CDR1 MNHEY, CDR2 SVGAGI. V gave up 2 bases and J gave up 10 bases, with 12 bases separating them. CDR3 DNA sequence: TGTGCCAGCAGTTACACGACCCCTAGATCACCCCTCCACTTT. Translated, it gives CASSYTTPRSPLHF.

This chain joins TRBV6-4 and TRBJ1-1; D is possibly TRBD1 (6 bases). Germline lookup yields CDR1 MRHNA and CDR2 SNTAGT. CDR3 length: 14 residues. Trimming left V 6 bases short and J 1 base short, with 12 bases between. The CDR3: CASSSTGQNTEAFF. DNA for the CDR3: TGTGCCAGCAGCTCTACGGGACAGAACACTGAAGCTTTCTTT.

This chain links TRBV9 with TRBJ2-3, with a weak D call TRBD1 (5 bases). This CDR3 region has 19 residues. Germline lookup yields CDR1 SGDLS and CDR2 YYNGEE. Trimming left V 3 bases short and J 0 bases short, with 23 bases between. This CDR3 reads CASSAPRVKVLGSTDTQYF. The CDR3 DNA reads TGTGCCAGCAGCGCCCCCAGGGTAAAAGTGTTGGGTAGCACAGATACGCAGTATTTT.

The CDR3 region has the DNA TGTGCCAGCCCCTTCCCGGGACACACGAGCTCTGGAAACACCATATATTTT. Protein sequence: CASPFPGHTSSGNTIYF. This chain links TRBV7-4 with TRBJ1-3, with D perhaps TRBD1 (6 bases). The V end lost 8 bases, the J end lost 0 bases, and 20 bases lay between the germline ends. Per the germline V gene, CDR1 is SGHVT and CDR2 is SQSDAQ. There are 17 residues in the CDR3.